One sample yielded the 9 T cell receptor beta chains listed below, sequenced in a study of cytomegalovirus exposure and HLA in healthy donors. The PCR had 60 Vbeta and 13 Jbeta primers. The assay was immunoSEQ multiplex PCR, and TCRdb's table has in-frame clones only and misses some. This repertoire shows hundreds of thousands of clones, more than 60% found once; its top ten account for less than 3.5%. The sequencing sample was made of PBMCs. Receptors originate from a woman aged 60-75 years in good health and CMV-seropositive.

This CDR3 reads CATKQGDNEQFF. The CDR3 coding sequence is TGTGCCACGAAACAGGGGGACAATGAGCAGTTCTTC. The chain carries TRBV19 and TRBJ2-1, with TRBD1 identical over 8 bases. This CDR3 spans 12 amino acids. After removal of 10 bases from V and 5 bases from J, the junction contained 4 bases not matched to a gene. The V gene's germline CDR1 is LNHDA and CDR2 SQIVND (reference sequence).

This clone was detected a few times. The chain is built from TRBV5-1 and TRBJ2-1; TRBD2 matches 7 bases. CDR3 size: 15 residues. From germline, CDR1 is SGHRS and CDR2 YFSETQ. The V and J ends lost 4 bases and 7 bases, in that order; junction bases with no gene match: 11. CDR3 sequence: CASSAPSAGGNEQFF. DNA of the CDR3: TGCGCCAGCAGCGCCCCGAGTGCCGGGGGGAATGAGCAGTTCTTC.

The J gene is TRBJ2-2, the V gene TRBV5-8, with D perhaps matching TRBD1 (5 bases). Germline V gives CDR1 SGHTS, CDR2 YDEGEE. Trimming left V 2 bases short and J 7 bases short, with 9 bases between. The length of the CDR3 is 13 residues. The DNA for the CDR3 is TGTGCCAGCAGCTTCAGGGTTGACGGGGAGCTGTTTTTT. Protein product: CASSFRVDGELFF.

The V gene is TRBV5-1, the J gene TRBJ1-2; 9 nucleotides line up with TRBD1. The CDR3 covers 16 residues. The J segment lost 6 bases and the V segment lost 4 bases, leaving 13 bases of the junction unmatched. Germline V lookup: CDR1 SGHRS, CDR2 YFSETQ. The CDR3 sequence is CASSGGTGLDVDGYTF. The CDR3 bases are TGCGCCAGCAGCGGCGGGACAGGGTTGGACGTCGATGGCTACACCTTC. The variable domain in full, completed from reference TRBV5-1 and TRBJ1-2, reads KAGVTQTPRYLIKTRGQQVTLSCSPISGHRSVSWYQQTPGQGLQFLFEYFSETQRNKGNFPGRFSGRQFSNSRSEMNVSTLELGDSALYLCASSGGTGLDVDGYTFGSGTRLTVV.

In its sample, this clone was seen once. The chain combines TRBV30 with TRBJ1-4, with 7 bases identical to TRBD1. V shed 7 bases, J shed 1 base, and the junction held 6 bases outside the gene matches. This CDR3 is built from 14 residues. Germline-derived CDR1 and CDR2 are GTSNPN and SVGIG (reference sequence). In DNA, the CDR3 is TGTGCCTCTTCACACAGGGGAACTAATGAAAAACTGTTTTTT. The encoded protein is CASSHRGTNEKLFF.

The chain couples TRBV6-1 to TRBJ2-7, with D unclear. CDR3 length equals 13 residues. Germline V gives CDR1 MNHNS, CDR2 SASEGT. V gave up 2 bases and J gave up 2 bases, with 7 bases separating them. CDR3 in DNA: TGTGCCAGCAGTGAAAACAGACCCTACGAGCAGTACTTC. As protein: CASSENRPYEQYF.

V gene TRBV7-9 combines with J gene TRBJ2-5; tentatively, D is TRBD1 (6 bases). Per the germline V gene, CDR1 is SEHNR and CDR2 is FQNEAQ (reference sequence). V was pared by 1 base and J by 5 bases, with 11 bases between. The CDR3 is 14 residues long. CDR3 sequence (DNA): TGTGCCAGCAGCTTAGACAGGGTCAGTGAGACCCAGTACTTC. This translates into CASSLDRVSETQYF.

The chain links TRBV4-2 to TRBJ2-5, with D hard to call. The CDR3 spans 13 residues. CDR1 and CDR2 (germline): LGHNA, YNFKEQ. Trimming took off 1 base at V and 4 bases at J, with 7 bases between the two ends. The CDR3 region is CASSQGYGETQYF. DNA of the CDR3: TGTGCCAGCAGCCAAGGGTACGGAGAGACCCAGTACTTC.

The chain employs TRBV11-2 and TRBJ2-3; D is unresolved. The CDR3 sequence is 13 residues long. The V gene's germline CDR1 is SGHAT and CDR2 FQNNGV. Trimming shortened V by 0 bases and J by 3 bases, and 4 bases separated the two germline ends. In DNA, the CDR3 is TGTGCCAGCAGCTTAGATCGTACAGATACGCAGTATTTT. This translates into CASSLDRTDTQYF.